The sequence of this T cell receptor beta chain was determined in a study of monozygotic twins with inflammatory bowel disease. General study points: IBD patients had lower TCRbeta diversity (inverse Simpson) than healthy co-twins.

This CDR3 region has 14 residues. From germline, CDR1 is MDHEN and CDR2 SYDVKM. As to this clonotype: What it binds is unknown.

TCRdb re-called the 5' RACE reads; every CDR3 protein appears as one record, without DNA. This listing includes some 450,000 distinct CDR3 sequences. V and J are TRBV28 and TRBJ1-5. The sequenced material came from blood. The clonotype was recovered from a human donor with ulcerative colitis or Crohn's disease, or a healthy co-twin of an affected twin (not recorded which). CDR3 sequence: CASSFGTVNQPQHF.